The entry that follows covers one T cell receptor beta chain sequence. Its specificity is unknown. Patients who had autoimmune disease history or got systemic immunosuppression were left out. V lost 2 bases and J 1 base, leaving 9 bases between the germline ends. The germline V gene encodes CDR1 KGHSH and CDR2 LQKENI. This CDR3 region has 15 residues. These data originate in a study of OX40 agonist ivuxolimab in advanced cancers. Study-wide background: The treatment was a fully human IgG2 OX40 agonist, ivuxolimab. Therapy given before enrollment (anti-PD-1, anti-PD-L1 or anti-CTLA-4) was allowed, and 40% had some. Overall study findings and caveats: CD4+ and CD8+ T cells in blood underwent clonal expansion by week 6 at 0.1 to 3.0 mg/kg.

TCRdb keeps only in-frame clones here, not all; method: immunoSEQ multiplex PCR. The sample lists roughly 56,000 clones; 84% were seen once. This TCR was sampled from an adult with an advanced solid tumor such as melanoma, head and neck, liver or kidney cancer. This sequence joins TRBV18 and TRBJ1-3, with unresolved D. Specimen: CD4+ or CD8+ T cells sorted from blood, collected in a trial of the OX40 agonist ivuxolimab. The CDR3 loop is CASSPGQISGNTIYF. The DNA of the CDR3 is TGTGCCAGCTCACCAGGTCAGATATCTGGAAACACCATATATTTT.